This entry describes one T cell receptor (beta chain). Its antigen is not known. A junction end diverges from the germline sequence, so it may reflect a read error. The read comes to an end 3 residues before the CDR3 does, leaving the germline J gene to fill in the end. This entry belongs to a study of Tregs in tolerant kidney transplant recipients. Produced via immunoSEQ multiplex PCR; TCRdb's table is partial and in-frame only. The sample includes some 31,000 clones. Broader study findings: No direct test of biological reproducibility was done here.

The length of the CDR3 is 14 residues. The germline CDR1 and CDR2 sequences are LGHNA and YNFKEQ. The clonotype was recovered from a human donor who received a combined kidney and bone marrow transplant. This specimen consisted of CD8+ T cells from blood, obtained before the transplant. V and J are TRBV4-2 and TRBJ2-3; 7 nucleotides agree with TRBD1. This CDR3 is CASSQAQGADTQYF. CDR3 bases read: TGCGCCAGCAGCCAAGCCCAGGGGGCAGATACG.